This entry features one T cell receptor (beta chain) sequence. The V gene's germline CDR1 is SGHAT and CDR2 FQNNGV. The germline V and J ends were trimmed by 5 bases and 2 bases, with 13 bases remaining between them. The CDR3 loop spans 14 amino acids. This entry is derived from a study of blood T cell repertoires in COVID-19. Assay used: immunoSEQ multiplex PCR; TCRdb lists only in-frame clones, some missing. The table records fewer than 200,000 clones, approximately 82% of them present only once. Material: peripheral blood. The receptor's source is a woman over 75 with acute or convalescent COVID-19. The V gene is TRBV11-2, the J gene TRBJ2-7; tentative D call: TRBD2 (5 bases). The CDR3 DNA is TGTGCCAGCAGCCTGTCGGGGTACCCCTACGAGCAGTACTTC. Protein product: CASSLSGYPYEQYF. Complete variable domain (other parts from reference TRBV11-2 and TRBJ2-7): EAGVAQSPRYKIIEKRQSVAFWCNPISGHATLYWYQQILGQGPKLLIQFQNNGVVDDSQLPKDRFSAERLKGVDSTLKIQPAKLEDSAVYLCASSLSGYPYEQYFGPGTRLTVT.